Each of the 23 T cell receptor beta chains below was sequenced from the same sample in a study of PD-L1 blockade in urothelial cancer. Profiled with immunoSEQ multiplex PCR; TCRdb holds only in-frame clones, not every one. The data show about 85,000 clones, over 75% seen once. Time point here: pretreatment peripheral blood. The sample consisted of PBMCs, taken around atezolizumab (anti-PD-L1) treatment. The receptors were gathered from a man in his 60s with urothelial cancer.

V usage is TRBV6-5 and J usage is TRBJ1-3; 8 bases map to TRBD1. Trimming took 0 bases from V and 4 from J; bases not matched to a gene: 2. Looked up from germline, CDR1 is MNHEY and CDR2 is SVGAGI. CDR3 size: 15 residues. CDR3 in amino acids: CASSYSQGAGNTIYF. The DNA of the CDR3 is TGTGCCAGCAGTTACTCCCAGGGGGCGGGAAACACCATATATTTT.

J is TRBJ2-4 and V is TRBV6-6, with TRBD2 identical over 7 bases. The CDR3 runs 12 residues. CDR1 is MNHNY and CDR2 is SVGAGI in the germline V gene (reference sequence). V was pared by 2 bases and J by 8 bases, with 0 bases of the junction left unmatched. CDR3 coding DNA: TGTGCCAGCAGTTACCGGGGGGACATTCAGTACTTC. This gives the protein CASSYRGDIQYF.

The V call is TRBV6-6, the J call TRBJ1-2; D is undetermined. Trimming took 6 bases from V and 6 from J, leaving 14 bases between them. Germline CDR1 MNHNY, CDR2 SVGAGI (reference sequence). This CDR3 region has 13 residues. CDR3 bases: TGTGCCAGCAGCTCCTTCGACACCGATGGCTACACCTTC. Protein sequence: CASSSFDTDGYTF.

The genes are TRBV9 and TRBJ2-4; 8 positions agree with TRBD2. Germline V gives CDR1 SGDLS, CDR2 YYNGEE. J lost 0 bases, V lost 3 bases, and 14 bases had no gene match. This CDR3 is built from 19 residues. Written as DNA, the CDR3 is TGTGCCAGCAGCGCTCCCCCAGCGGGGGAGATTCTAGCCAAAAACATTCAGTACTTC. This gives the protein CASSAPPAGEILAKNIQYF. The full variable domain, in which reference TRBV9 and TRBJ2-4 provide the parts outside the CDR3, is DSGVTQTPKHLITATGQRVTLRCSPRSGDLSVYWYQQSLDQGLQFLIQYYNGEERAKGNILERFSAQQFPDLHSELNLSSLELGDSALYFCASSAPPAGEILAKNIQYFGAGTRLSVL.

V usage is TRBV30 and J usage is TRBJ2-2; no definite D call. V was clipped by 3 bases and J by 4 bases, with 9 bases between them. The germline V gene has CDR1 GTSNPN and CDR2 SVGIG (reference sequence). The CDR3 loop spans 13 amino acids. The CDR3 DNA reads as TGTGCCTGGAGCCCACTTCTCACCGGGGAGCTGTTTTTT. Residues: CAWSPLLTGELFF.

The chain recombines TRBV7-9 with TRBJ2-7, with D perhaps matching TRBD1 (6 bases). Germline CDR1 is SEHNR and CDR2 is FQNEAQ (reference sequence). The ends were cut back, 4 bases at V and 4 bases at J, with 8 bases in the middle. CDR3 size: 12 residues. The CDR3 sequence is CASSSTGYEQYF. For the CDR3, the DNA is TGTGCCAGCAGCTCAACAGGGTACGAGCAGTACTTC.

The chain is built from TRBV6-5 and TRBJ2-7; the D gene is possibly TRBD1 (6 bases). Germline V gene sequence: CDR1 MNHEY, CDR2 SVGAGI. V dropped 0 bases and J dropped 4 bases, with 16 bases sitting between them. The CDR3 contains 16 residues. The DNA for the CDR3 is TGTGCCAGCAGTTACTCGGACAGATCCAAAGCTTACGAGCAGTACTTC. Protein product: CASSYSDRSKAYEQYF.

The chain recombines TRBV18 with TRBJ1-2; a weak D match, TRBD1 (6 bases). CDR3 length: 15 residues. Germline V gene sequence: CDR1 KGHSH, CDR2 LQKENI. V lost 2 bases and J 7 bases, leaving 17 bases between the germline ends. The CDR3 DNA reads TGTGCCAGCTCACCAAATCGGGGGGCGCAGAGTGGCTACACCTTC. Residues: CASSPNRGAQSGYTF.

The rearrangement joins TRBV10-3 to TRBJ2-3; 8 nucleotides match TRBD2. The CDR3 spans 15 residues. The germline gives CDR1 ENHRY, CDR2 SYGVKD. The junction had 3 bases not matched to a gene; V was cut back by 0 bases and J by 4 bases. The CDR3 nucleotides read TGTGCCATCAGTGAGTCGCGGGGGGCGGCAGATACGCAGTATTTT. Its protein is CAISESRGAADTQYF.

This clone was picked up a small number of times. V gene TRBV5-4 combines with J gene TRBJ1-1, with D unresolved. The CDR3 is 14 amino acids. V dropped 1 base and J dropped 5 bases, with 12 bases sitting between them. Germline values: CDR1 SGHNT, CDR2 YYREEE (reference sequence). The CDR3 region has the DNA TGTGCCAGCAGCTTGAGTCAGCGGCGGACTGAAGCTTTCTTT. This translates into CASSLSQRRTEAFF.

The chain is built from TRBV7-2 and TRBJ1-4; possibly TRBD1 for D (6 bases). This CDR3 has 13 residues. Trimming cost V 1 base and J 8 bases, with 8 bases left between them. Germline V gene data show CDR1 as SGHTA and CDR2 as FQGNSA. The CDR3 DNA follows: TGTGCCAGCAGCTTAGATCAGGGGGAAAAACTGTTTTTT. This translates into CASSLDQGEKLFF.

The CDR3 DNA follows: TGTGCCAGCAGTTTCGGGACAGCGAACACCGGGGAGCTGTTTTTT. This translates into CASSFGTANTGELFF. The chain links TRBV7-9 to TRBJ2-2; 7 nucleotides align to TRBD1. The CDR3 is made up of 15 amino acids. With V trimmed by 6 bases and J by 0 bases, 4 bases remained unmatched. Germline V lookup: CDR1 SEHNR, CDR2 FQNEAQ (reference sequence).

This chain joins TRBV7-6 and TRBJ1-2; the match to TRBD1 covers 7 bases. Per the germline V gene, CDR1 is SGHVS and CDR2 is FNYEAQ. Trimming took 5 bases from V and 8 from J; bases not matched to a gene: 11. The CDR3 consists of 14 residues. CDR3: CASSASGQATGYTF. The CDR3 DNA sequence: TGTGCCAGCAGCGCCAGTGGACAGGCGACGGGCTACACCTTC.

A word on this clone: The junction shows a germline mismatch at one end, possibly a read error. The chain combines TRBV7-7 with TRBJ2-3, with 9 bases that match TRBD1. The CDR3 runs to 17 residues. Germline V lookup: CDR1 SSHAT, CDR2 FNYEAQ (reference sequence). The CDR3 spells CASSLALPGQGLDTQYF. In DNA form, the CDR3 reads TGTGCTAGCAGCTTAGCGCTTCCCGGACAGGGGTTAGATACGCAGTATTTT.

This rearrangement joins TRBV18 to TRBJ2-1; D perhaps matches TRBD2 (5 bases). Germline values: CDR1 KGHSH, CDR2 LQKENI. The CDR3 has 12 amino acids. Trimming shortened V by 1 base and J by 10 bases, and 8 bases separated the two germline ends. The CDR3 sequence is CASSPLREEQFF. The DNA of the CDR3 is TGTGCCAGCTCACCACTACGGGAAGAGCAGTTCTTC. The full variable domain, its missing parts supplied by reference TRBV18 and TRBJ2-1, is NAGVMQNPRHLVRRRGQEARLRCSPMKGHSHVYWYRQLPEEGLKFMVYLQKENIIDESGMPKERFSAEFPKEGPSILRIQQVVRGDSAAYFCASSPLREEQFFGPGTRLTVL.

J is TRBJ1-4 and V is TRBV19; a possible D gene is TRBD1 (6 bases). Germline CDR1 reads LNHDA; CDR2 reads SQIVND (reference sequence). This CDR3 has 15 residues. Trimming cost V 6 bases and J 7 bases, with 18 bases left between them. CDR3: CASRSTGSGGEKLFF. CDR3 nucleotides: TGTGCCAGTAGGAGTACAGGGTCCGGTGGTGAAAAACTGTTTTTT.

V gene TRBV5-1 combines with J gene TRBJ1-1; 9 bases are shared with TRBD1. The V gene's germline CDR1 is SGHRS and CDR2 YFSETQ. The V and J ends lost 2 bases and 2 bases, in that order; junction bases with no gene match: 4. The CDR3 spans 15 residues. Here the CDR3 DNA reads TGCGCCAGCAGCTTAAGACAGGGGGGTAACACTGAAGCTTTCTTT. This gives the protein CASSLRQGGNTEAFF.

DNA for the CDR3: TGTGCCAGCAGCCCCCACCGGGAGACCCAGTACTTC. It encodes CASSPHRETQYF. V and J are TRBV7-2 and TRBJ2-5, with D hard to call. Between the trimmed V and J ends, which lost 5 bases and 5 bases, there was a span of 9 bases. Germline-derived CDR1 and CDR2 are SGHTA and FQGNSA. The CDR3 has 12 amino acids.

This clone appeared a single time. V is TRBV29-1 and J is TRBJ2-5, with TRBD2 as a possible D gene (6 bases). The length of the CDR3 is 17 residues. Germline CDR1 reads SQVTM; CDR2 reads ANQGSEA. V dropped 6 bases and J dropped 5 bases, with 28 bases sitting between them. CDR3 sequence: CSVPPAGGGDYAETQYF. The CDR3 nucleotides read TGCAGCGTCCCCCCGGCAGGAGGCGGGGATTATGCGGAGACCCAGTACTTC.

This clone was seen once. The rearrangement links TRBV18 to TRBJ2-1; D gene unclear. V lost 3 bases to trimming and J lost 4 bases, with 10 bases between them. The CDR3 runs 14 residues. Germline CDR1 reads KGHSH; CDR2 reads LQKENI. The CDR3 region has the DNA TGTGCCAGCTCACCGTCACCGAGGTACAATGAGCAGTTCTTC. This gives the protein CASSPSPRYNEQFF.

V gene TRBV4-2 combines with J gene TRBJ1-5; 7 bases align to TRBD1. This CDR3 is 18 amino acids long. After removal of 1 base from V and 1 base from J, the junction contained 10 bases not matched to a gene. The germline V gene has CDR1 LGHNA and CDR2 YNFKEQ. The CDR3 sequence is CASSQVGQGVGSNQPQHF. CDR3 in DNA: TGTGCCAGCAGCCAAGTCGGGCAGGGGGTAGGGAGCAATCAGCCCCAGCATTTT.

This chain uses TRBV2 with TRBJ2-7; TRBD2 matches 12 bases. V lost 10 bases to trimming and J lost 0 bases; unmatched junction nucleotides: 7. Germline V CDR1 and CDR2: SNHLY, FYNNEI. The CDR3 has 15 residues. DNA of the CDR3: TGTGCCAACAAACTAGCGGGGGGTTACTCCTACGAGCAGTACTTC. Its protein is CANKLAGGYSYEQYF.

The chain joins TRBV6-1 to TRBJ1-5; 8 nucleotides match TRBD1. With 11 bases clipped from V and 4 bases from J, the junction kept 7 bases outside the gene matches. This CDR3 has 13 residues. CDR1 and CDR2 from the germline V gene are MNHNS and SASEGT. CDR3 in DNA: TGTGCCCTGGGACAGGTTGGGAATCAGCCCCAGCATTTT. It encodes CALGQVGNQPQHF.